One and the same sample provided the 5 T cell receptor beta chains below, sequenced in a study of blood T cell repertoires in COVID-19. Repertoires were generated with immunoSEQ multiplex PCR, while TCRdb's copy carries only in-frame clones and drops some. The data show fewer than 250,000 clones, more than 75% seen once. Sequencing was carried out using PBMCs or T cells enriched from blood (not recorded which). The receptors originated from a woman in her forties or fifties with acute COVID-19.

V usage is TRBV5-1 and J usage is TRBJ2-4; 7 bases fit TRBD1. Looked up from germline, CDR1 is SGHRS and CDR2 is YFSETQ. The CDR3 totals 14 residues. V shed 3 bases, J shed 7 bases, and the junction held 7 bases outside the gene matches. CDR3 residues: CASSSGQEGNIQYF. CDR3 in DNA: TGCGCCAGCAGCTCCGGACAGGAAGGGAACATTCAGTACTTC.

This rearrangement joins TRBV6-5 to TRBJ2-3; D not certain. The germline V gene has CDR1 MNHEY and CDR2 SVGAGI. V lost 8 bases, J lost 2 bases, and 5 bases lay in between. The CDR3 loop spans 11 amino acids. The CDR3 region has the DNA TGTGCCAGCCTATTCACAGATACGCAGTATTTT. Its protein product is CASLFTDTQYF.

The chain recombines TRBV11-3 with TRBJ2-1; the D gene is possibly TRBD1 (5 bases). The V gene lost 5 bases and the J gene lost 2 bases, with 16 bases spanning the gap. Germline V gives CDR1 SGHNT, CDR2 YENEEA. The CDR3 runs 16 residues. The CDR3 DNA is TGTGCCAGCAGCCCGGATACCTTAGGGGCCTACAATGAGCAGTTCTTC. This sequence encodes CASSPDTLGAYNEQFF.

The chain links TRBV5-1 to TRBJ2-1; D call uncertain. Germline CDR1 and CDR2: SGHRS and YFSETQ. V shed 0 bases and J shed 0 bases, with 10 bases lying between them. This CDR3 contains 16 residues. The CDR3 sequence is CASSLVPVVSYNEQFF. The CDR3 nucleotides read TGCGCCAGCAGCTTGGTGCCTGTAGTCTCCTACAATGAGCAGTTCTTC.

The sample holds a few counts of this clone. V gene TRBV4-3 combines with J gene TRBJ2-3; TRBD2 aligns across 8 bases. The CDR3 is 16 amino acids. Trimming at V came to 0 bases and at J to 1 base, leaving 3 bases not matched to a gene. CDR1 and CDR2 (germline): LGHNA, YSLEER. This CDR3 is CASSQDGAGGTDTQYF. In DNA, the CDR3 is TGCGCCAGCAGCCAAGACGGAGCGGGGGGCACAGATACGCAGTATTTT.